The 25 T cell receptor beta chains given below trace back to one sample, sequenced in a study of T cell changes during pregnancy in multiple sclerosis. Measured with immunoSEQ multiplex PCR; TCRdb has only the in-frame clones, and not every one. The profile shows 80,000 to 95,000 clones, approximately 92% of them singletons. The sequenced sample was peripheral blood, obtained in the third trimester of pregnancy. These receptors were taken from a female donor in good health, enrolled as a control in a pregnancy study.

V and J are TRBV5-6 and TRBJ2-1; the D is unclear. This CDR3 has 14 amino acids. The V end was cut by 5 bases, the J end by 5 bases, with 14 bases between. Germline lookup yields CDR1 SGHDT and CDR2 YYEEEE. The chain's CDR3 is CASRPPTPNNEQFF. CDR3 DNA sequence: TGTGCCAGCAGACCGCCGACTCCCAACAATGAGCAGTTCTTC.

The chain has TRBV18 and TRBJ2-1, with 10 positions matching TRBD2. This CDR3 spans 19 amino acids. V shed 5 bases and J 4 bases; nucleotides not matched to a gene: 17. The V gene's germline CDR1 is KGHSH and CDR2 LQKENI. The CDR3 DNA follows: TGTGCCAGCTCAAACCTAGCGGGAGAAAAGTTTGGGGCATACAATGAGCAGTTCTTC. Protein sequence: CASSNLAGEKFGAYNEQFF.

The rearrangement links TRBV19 to TRBJ1-5; D unresolved. CDR3 length: 15 residues. CDR1 is LNHDA, CDR2 SQIVND, per germline (reference sequence). Trimming shortened V by 2 bases and J by 0 bases, and 8 bases separated the two germline ends. As DNA, the CDR3 is TGTGCCAGTAGTATATCCAGGTTTAGCAATCAGCCCCAGCATTTT. Translated: CASSISRFSNQPQHF.

This chain joins TRBV5-1 and TRBJ2-7, with TRBD2 matching 9 bases. The germline V gene has CDR1 SGHRS and CDR2 YFSETQ. Unmatched junction bases numbered 9, after V lost 2 bases and J lost 3 bases. This CDR3 is built from 16 residues. The CDR3, as DNA: TGCGCCAGCAGCTTAGCCTTAGCGGGAGTGAACTACGAGCAGTACTTC. It is translated as CASSLALAGVNYEQYF.

The chain recombines TRBV13 with TRBJ1-1, with 8 bases matching TRBD1. Germline V gives CDR1 PRHDT, CDR2 FYEKMQ (reference sequence). V gave up 5 bases and J gave up 2 bases; unmatched junction bases: 4. The CDR3 is 14 residues long. CDR3 bases: TGTGCCAGCAGCCCCGACAGGGGAAACACTGAAGCTTTCTTT. Translated: CASSPDRGNTEAFF.

This sequence joins TRBV7-9 and TRBJ1-3; a possible D gene is TRBD1 (6 bases). The CDR3 contains 15 residues. Germline V gene lookup returns CDR1 SEHNR and CDR2 FQNEAQ (reference sequence). With 0 bases removed from V and 2 bases from J, the gap between germline ends came to 8 bases. The CDR3 DNA is TGTGCCAGCAGCTTAGCCACAGGGACTGGAAACACCATATATTTT. This encodes CASSLATGTGNTIYF.

The genes are TRBV19 and TRBJ2-1, with unresolved D. The CDR3 is made up of 13 amino acids. The germline CDR1 and CDR2 sequences are LNHDA and SQIVND (reference sequence). V shed 8 bases and J shed 6 bases, with 14 bases lying between them. The CDR3 loop is CASSHPSGNEQFF. The DNA of the CDR3 is TGTGCCAGTTCCCATCCATCGGGCAATGAGCAGTTCTTC.

The chain is built from TRBV2 and TRBJ1-5, with TRBD1 matching over 8 bases. This CDR3 has 14 amino acids. The V segment lost 5 bases and the J segment 6 bases; nucleotides outside the gene matches: 6. CDR1 and CDR2 (germline): SNHLY, FYNNEI. The CDR3 DNA reads as TGTGCCAGCAGTCCGACAGGGGAGAGTCAGCCCCAGCATTTT. It codes for CASSPTGESQPQHF.

This clone was detected only a few times. CDR3 residues: CASRQGNSGEQYF. The DNA of the CDR3 is TGTGCCAGTAGACAGGGAAATTCGGGCGAGCAGTACTTC. The chain recombines TRBV7-2 with TRBJ2-7; 7 bases map to TRBD1. Losses at the gene ends were 9 bases for V and 6 bases for J; bases not matched to a gene: 11. The CDR3 extends over 13 amino acids. Germline loops: CDR1 SGHTA, CDR2 FQGNSA.

This chain joins TRBV7-2 and TRBJ2-7, with 9 positions matching TRBD1. CDR1 is SGHTA, CDR2 FQGNSA, per germline. This CDR3 has 18 amino acids. V was clipped by 4 bases and J by 2 bases; unmatched bases: 15. The CDR3 DNA is TGTGCCAGCAGCTCCGGGACAGGGTCATGGGGGGGAACCTACGAGCAGTACTTC. This translates into CASSSGTGSWGGTYEQYF.

The chain employs TRBV6-5 and TRBJ2-1, with D uncertain. CDR1 is MNHEY and CDR2 is SVGAGI in the germline V gene. The CDR3 has 15 amino acids. V was shortened by 2 bases and J by 0 bases, with 8 bases between the two germline ends. The CDR3 bases are TGTGCCAGCAGTTACGTGGAGAGCTCCTACAATGAGCAGTTCTTC. As protein: CASSYVESSYNEQFF.

This clone has just one count. The gene calls are TRBV28 and TRBJ2-7, with D possibly TRBD2 on 6 matching bases. CDR1 and CDR2 from the germline V gene are MDHEN and SYDVKM. This CDR3 has 14 residues. Trimming took 1 base from V and 5 from J, leaving 12 bases between them. The CDR3 loop is CASSLYGRGNEQYF. As DNA, the CDR3 is TGTGCCAGCAGTTTATACGGGAGAGGCAACGAGCAGTACTTC.

V and J are TRBV7-2 and TRBJ2-2; no reliable D call. CDR3 length: 14 residues. Per germline, CDR1 SGHTA and CDR2 FQGNSA. V shed 1 base and J shed 5 bases, with 8 bases lying between them. The CDR3 protein is CASSLVVMTGELFF. As DNA, the CDR3 is TGTGCCAGCAGCTTAGTCGTTATGACCGGGGAGCTGTTTTTT.

The V call is TRBV2, the J call TRBJ2-1, with TRBD1 identical over 11 bases. The CDR3 extends over 15 amino acids. J was trimmed by 5 bases and V by 7 bases; bases with no gene match: 7. Germline loops: CDR1 SNHLY, CDR2 FYNNEI. Here the CDR3 DNA reads TGTGCCAGCACTCTGGGACAGGGGGGACACAATGAGCAGTTCTTC. Amino acid sequence: CASTLGQGGHNEQFF.

DNA of the CDR3: TGTGCCTGGAGTGCTGGGCAGATTAATGAAAAACTGTTTTTT. This codes for CAWSAGQINEKLFF. The chain employs TRBV30 and TRBJ1-4; D not resolved. V lost 1 base and J 4 bases, leaving 10 bases between the germline ends. Germline V gene lookup returns CDR1 GTSNPN and CDR2 SVGIG (reference sequence). The CDR3 is 14 residues long.

This chain connects TRBV28 to TRBJ2-7, with TRBD2 matching 8 bases. With 6 bases clipped from V and 6 bases from J, the junction kept 16 bases outside the gene matches. Germline-derived CDR1 and CDR2 are MDHEN and SYDVKM. The CDR3 consists of 16 residues. CDR3 region: CASRPNSGRALGEQYF. The CDR3 region has the DNA TGTGCCAGCAGGCCAAACTCCGGGAGGGCCCTCGGCGAGCAGTACTTC.

This chain uses TRBV5-1 with TRBJ2-1; 11 nucleotides agree with TRBD2. Germline-derived CDR1 and CDR2 are SGHRS and YFSETQ. V shed 6 bases, J shed 4 bases, and the junction held 6 bases outside the gene matches. This CDR3 region has 15 residues. The CDR3: CASTMTSGNYNEQFF. The CDR3 coding sequence is TGCGCCAGCACCATGACTAGCGGGAATTACAATGAGCAGTTCTTC.

The chain has TRBV7-9 and TRBJ2-7; a weak D match, TRBD2 (5 bases). Trimming took 3 bases from V and 0 from J, leaving 24 bases between them. The CDR3 has 19 residues. From germline, CDR1 is SEHNR and CDR2 FQNEAQ (reference sequence). DNA of the CDR3: TGTGCCAGCAGCTTTATAGCGCGGCAGAACCCCTTGAGCTCCTACGAGCAGTACTTC. It yields the protein CASSFIARQNPLSSYEQYF.

The V and J genes are TRBV5-4 and TRBJ2-6; the D gene is possibly TRBD1 (7 bases). The CDR3 spans 18 residues. Germline CDR1 is SGHNT and CDR2 is YYREEE (reference sequence). V was trimmed by 3 bases and J by 2 bases, leaving 18 bases between them. DNA of the CDR3: TGTGCCAGCAGCTCTCCCGCGGGACAGTCCCCTGGGGCCAACGTCCTGACTTTC. Translation: CASSSPAGQSPGANVLTF.

The genes are TRBV20-1 and TRBJ2-5, with D uncertain. In germline, CDR1 is DFQATT, CDR2 SNEGSKA (reference sequence). V shed 2 bases and J shed 5 bases, with 6 bases lying between them. The CDR3 runs 11 residues. The CDR3 nucleotides read TGCAGTGCTAGAAGAGCGGAGACCCAGTACTTC. It is translated as CSARRAETQYF.

CDR3 nucleotide sequence: TGTGCCAGCAGCCCTACAGGGGGTAAGCATCACAATGAGCAGTTCTTC. Amino acids: CASSPTGGKHHNEQFF. The chain recombines TRBV7-2 with TRBJ2-1, with 8 positions matching TRBD1. CDR1 is SGHTA, CDR2 FQGNSA, per germline. This CDR3 spans 16 amino acids. The junction had 11 bases not matched to a gene; V was cut back by 5 bases and J by 5 bases.

This rearrangement joins TRBV19 to TRBJ1-1, with D uncertain. The CDR3 extends over 12 amino acids. V was trimmed by 10 bases and J by 8 bases, leaving 17 bases between them. CDR1 and CDR2 (germline): LNHDA, SQIVND (reference sequence). The CDR3 DNA reads TGTGCCACCGCATTCACGGGTTCGGAAGCTTTCTTT. Translating gives CATAFTGSEAFF.

The V call is TRBV2, the J call TRBJ2-5; perhaps TRBD1 as D (5 bases). Deletions cut 1 base from V and 2 bases from J, with 8 bases between. In germline, CDR1 is SNHLY, CDR2 FYNNEI. CDR3 length equals 14 residues. The CDR3 here is CASSEGTLQETQYF. The CDR3 nucleotides are TGTGCCAGCAGTGAAGGGACATTACAAGAGACCCAGTACTTC.

The gene calls are TRBV25-1 and TRBJ1-1; 10 positions match TRBD1. This CDR3 region has 15 residues. Germline trimming cut 10 bases from V and 1 base from J; bases unmatched to any gene: 9. Looked up from germline, CDR1 is MGHDK and CDR2 is SYGVNS. The CDR3: CATAWGQGTNTEAFF. CDR3 in DNA: TGTGCCACCGCTTGGGGACAGGGGACGAACACTGAAGCTTTCTTT.

The rearrangement uses TRBV7-9 and TRBJ2-1; 10 bases agree with TRBD2. Germline lookup yields CDR1 SEHNR and CDR2 FQNEAQ (reference sequence). Unmatched junction bases numbered 2, after V lost 1 base and J lost 8 bases. The CDR3 loop spans 14 amino acids. Written as DNA, the CDR3 is TGTGCCAGCAGCTTAGTTCTAGCGGGAGATGAGCAGTTCTTC. Translated, it gives CASSLVLAGDEQFF.